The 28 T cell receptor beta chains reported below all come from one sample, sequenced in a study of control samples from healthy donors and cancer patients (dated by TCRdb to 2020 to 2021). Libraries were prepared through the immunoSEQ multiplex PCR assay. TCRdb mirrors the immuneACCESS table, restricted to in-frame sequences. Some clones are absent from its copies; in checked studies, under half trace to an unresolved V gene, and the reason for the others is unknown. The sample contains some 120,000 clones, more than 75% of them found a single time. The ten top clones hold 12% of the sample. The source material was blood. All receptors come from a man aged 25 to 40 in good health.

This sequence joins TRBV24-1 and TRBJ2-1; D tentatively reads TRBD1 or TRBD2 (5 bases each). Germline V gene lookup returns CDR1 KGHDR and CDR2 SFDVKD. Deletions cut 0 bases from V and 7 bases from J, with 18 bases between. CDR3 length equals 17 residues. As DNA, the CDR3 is TGTGCCACCAGTGATTTGTACGATCCCGAGGGGTCAAATGAGCAGTTCTTC. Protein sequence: CATSDLYDPEGSNEQFF.

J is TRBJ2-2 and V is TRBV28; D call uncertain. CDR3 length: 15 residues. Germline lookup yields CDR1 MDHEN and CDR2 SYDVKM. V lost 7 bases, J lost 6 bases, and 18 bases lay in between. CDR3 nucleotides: TGTGCCAGCACCCCCCCGGGCAGTAACGCCGGGGAGCTGTTTTTT. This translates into CASTPPGSNAGELFF.

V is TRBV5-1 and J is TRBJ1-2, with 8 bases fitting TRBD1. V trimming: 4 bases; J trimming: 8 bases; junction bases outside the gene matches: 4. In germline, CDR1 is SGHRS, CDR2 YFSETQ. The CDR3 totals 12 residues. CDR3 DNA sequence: TGCGCCAGCAGCCTCGACAGGGGAGGCTACACCTTC. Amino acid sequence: CASSLDRGGYTF.

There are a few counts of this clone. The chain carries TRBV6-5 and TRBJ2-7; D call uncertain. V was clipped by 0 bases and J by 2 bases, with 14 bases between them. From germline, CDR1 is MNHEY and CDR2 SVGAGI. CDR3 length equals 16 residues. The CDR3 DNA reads TGTGCCAGCAGTTACTCCGGAAGGGATGGGCCCTACGAGCAGTACTTC. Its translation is CASSYSGRDGPYEQYF.

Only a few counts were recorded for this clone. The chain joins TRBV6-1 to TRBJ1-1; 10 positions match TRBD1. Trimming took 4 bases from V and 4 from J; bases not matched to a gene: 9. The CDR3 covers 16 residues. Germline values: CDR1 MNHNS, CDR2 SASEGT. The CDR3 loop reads CASSAPTGGGGTEAFF. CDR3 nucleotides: TGTGCCAGCAGTGCCCCGACAGGGGGCGGCGGCACTGAAGCTTTCTTT.

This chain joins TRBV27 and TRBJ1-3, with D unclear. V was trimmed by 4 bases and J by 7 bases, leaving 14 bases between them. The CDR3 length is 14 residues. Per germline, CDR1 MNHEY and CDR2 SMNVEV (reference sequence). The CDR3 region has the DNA TGTGCCAGCAGTTCAACCGGGCTAGGGAACACCATATATTTT. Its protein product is CASSSTGLGNTIYF.

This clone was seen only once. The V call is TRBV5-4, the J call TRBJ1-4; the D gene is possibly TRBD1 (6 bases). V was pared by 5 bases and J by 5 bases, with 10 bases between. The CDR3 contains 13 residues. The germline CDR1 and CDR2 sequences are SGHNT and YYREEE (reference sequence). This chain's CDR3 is CASSSDRNEKLFF. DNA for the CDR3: TGTGCCAGCAGTTCGGACAGAAATGAAAAACTGTTTTTT.

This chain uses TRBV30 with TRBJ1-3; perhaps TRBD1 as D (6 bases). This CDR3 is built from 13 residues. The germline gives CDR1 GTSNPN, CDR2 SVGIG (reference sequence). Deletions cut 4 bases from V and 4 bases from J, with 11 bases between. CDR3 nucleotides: TGTGCCTGGACTACAGGGATAGGAAACACCATATATTTT. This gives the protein CAWTTGIGNTIYF.

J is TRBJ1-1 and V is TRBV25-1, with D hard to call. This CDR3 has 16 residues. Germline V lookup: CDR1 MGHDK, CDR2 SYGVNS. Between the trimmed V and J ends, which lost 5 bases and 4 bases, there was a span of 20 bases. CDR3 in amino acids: CASSPGLHITGTEAFF. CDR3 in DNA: TGTGCCAGCAGTCCCGGGCTCCATATCACGGGCACTGAAGCTTTCTTT.

The CDR3 DNA reads as TGTGCCAGTAGTATGAACAGGGGCGAGACCCAGTACTTC. Translated: CASSMNRGETQYF. V and J are TRBV19 and TRBJ2-5; 7 bases are a match to TRBD1. V shed 3 bases, J shed 5 bases, and the junction held 3 bases outside the gene matches. CDR1 and CDR2 (germline): LNHDA, SQIVND (reference sequence). The CDR3 is 13 residues long.

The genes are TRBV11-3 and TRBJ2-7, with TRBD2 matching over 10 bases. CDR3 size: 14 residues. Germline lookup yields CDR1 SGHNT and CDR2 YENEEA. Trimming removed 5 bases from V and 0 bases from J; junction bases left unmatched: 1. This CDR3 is CASSPSGGSYEQYF. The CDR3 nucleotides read TGTGCCAGCAGCCCTAGCGGGGGCTCCTACGAGCAGTACTTC.

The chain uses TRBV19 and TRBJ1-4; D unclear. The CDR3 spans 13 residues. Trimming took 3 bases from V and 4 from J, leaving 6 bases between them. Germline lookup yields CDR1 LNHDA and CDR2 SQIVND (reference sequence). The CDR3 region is CASSILVNEKLFF. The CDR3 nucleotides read TGTGCCAGTAGTATCCTCGTTAATGAAAAACTGTTTTTT.

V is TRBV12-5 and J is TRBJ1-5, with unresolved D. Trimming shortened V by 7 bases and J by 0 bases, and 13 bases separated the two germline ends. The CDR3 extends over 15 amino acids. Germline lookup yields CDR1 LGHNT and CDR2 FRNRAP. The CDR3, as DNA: TGTGCTAGTGCCCTCCGGGGTTATAGCAATCAGCCCCAGCATTTT. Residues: CASALRGYSNQPQHF. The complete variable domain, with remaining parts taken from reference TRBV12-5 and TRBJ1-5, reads DARVTQTPRHKVTEMGQEVTMRCQPILGHNTVFWYRQTMMQGLELLAYFRNRAPLDDSGMPKDRFSAEMPDATLATLKIQPSEPRDSAVYFCASALRGYSNQPQHFGDGTRLSIL.

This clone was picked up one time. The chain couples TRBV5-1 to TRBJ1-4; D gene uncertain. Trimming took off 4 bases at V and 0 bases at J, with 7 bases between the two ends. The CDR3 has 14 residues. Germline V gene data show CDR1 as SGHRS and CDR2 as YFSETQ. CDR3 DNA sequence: TGCGCCAGCAGCGAAAGTGCAACTAATGAAAAACTGTTTTTT. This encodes CASSESATNEKLFF.

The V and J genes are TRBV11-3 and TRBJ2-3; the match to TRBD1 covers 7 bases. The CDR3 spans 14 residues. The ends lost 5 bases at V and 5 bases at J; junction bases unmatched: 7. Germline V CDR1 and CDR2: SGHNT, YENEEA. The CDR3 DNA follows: TGTGCCAGCAGCCACAGGGGCGCAAAAGATACGCAGTATTTT. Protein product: CASSHRGAKDTQYF.

The DNA of the CDR3 is TGTGCCAGCAGCCAAGCCAGGGGAGGGCAGCCCCAGCATTTT. Its translation: CASSQARGGQPQHF. This chain links TRBV3-1 (or the pseudogene TRBV3-2) with TRBJ1-5; tentatively, D is TRBD1 (6 bases). This CDR3 is 14 amino acids long. V lost 1 base, J lost 7 bases, and 11 bases lay in between. The germline gives CDR1 LGHDT, CDR2 YNNKEL (reference sequence).

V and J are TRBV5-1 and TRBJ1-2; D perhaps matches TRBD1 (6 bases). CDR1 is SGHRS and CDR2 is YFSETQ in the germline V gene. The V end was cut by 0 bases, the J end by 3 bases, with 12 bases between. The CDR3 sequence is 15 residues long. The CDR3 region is CASSLDGGAHYGYTF. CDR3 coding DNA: TGCGCCAGCAGCTTGGATGGGGGGGCCCACTATGGCTACACCTTC.

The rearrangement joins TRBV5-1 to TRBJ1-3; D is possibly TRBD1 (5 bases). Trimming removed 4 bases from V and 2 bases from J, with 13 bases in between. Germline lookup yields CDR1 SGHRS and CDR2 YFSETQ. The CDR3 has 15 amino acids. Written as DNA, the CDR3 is TGCGCCAGCAGCACGTCCCGGGACGCTGGAAACACCATATATTTT. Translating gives CASSTSRDAGNTIYF. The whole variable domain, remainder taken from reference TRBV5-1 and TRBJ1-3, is KAGVTQTPRYLIKTRGQQVTLSCSPISGHRSVSWYQQTPGQGLQFLFEYFSETQRNKGNFPGRFSGRQFSNSRSEMNVSTLELGDSALYLCASSTSRDAGNTIYFGEGSWLTVV.

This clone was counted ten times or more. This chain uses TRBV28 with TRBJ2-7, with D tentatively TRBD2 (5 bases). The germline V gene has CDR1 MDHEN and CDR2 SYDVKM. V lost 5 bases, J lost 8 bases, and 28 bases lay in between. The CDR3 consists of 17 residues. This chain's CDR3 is CASSDLSFRAPRVQQYF. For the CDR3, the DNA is TGTGCCAGCAGTGACTTAAGCTTTAGGGCACCGCGGGTGCAGCAGTACTTC.

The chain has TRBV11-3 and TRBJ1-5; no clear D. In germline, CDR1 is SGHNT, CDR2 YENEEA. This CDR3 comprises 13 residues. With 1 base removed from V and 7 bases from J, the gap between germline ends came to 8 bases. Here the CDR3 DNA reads TGTGCCAGCAGCTTAGGGGCTGAGCAGCCCCAGCATTTT. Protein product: CASSLGAEQPQHF.

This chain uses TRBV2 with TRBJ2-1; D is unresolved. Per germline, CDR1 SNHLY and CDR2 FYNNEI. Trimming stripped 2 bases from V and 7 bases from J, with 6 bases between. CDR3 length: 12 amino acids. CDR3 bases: TGTGCCAGCAGTGAATGGGCTAATGAGCAGTTCTTC. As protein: CASSEWANEQFF.

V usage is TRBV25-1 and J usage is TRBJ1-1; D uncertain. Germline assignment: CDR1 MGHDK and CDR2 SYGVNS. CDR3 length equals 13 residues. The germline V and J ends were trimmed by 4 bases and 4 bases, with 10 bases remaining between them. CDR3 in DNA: TGTGCCAGCAGTGCAGAAGTCTCCACTGAAGCTTTCTTT. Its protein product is CASSAEVSTEAFF.

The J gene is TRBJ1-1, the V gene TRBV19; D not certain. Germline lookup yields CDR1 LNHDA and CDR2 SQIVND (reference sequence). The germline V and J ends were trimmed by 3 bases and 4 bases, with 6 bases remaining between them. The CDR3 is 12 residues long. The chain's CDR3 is CASSIRPTEAFF. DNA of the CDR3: TGTGCCAGTAGTATCCGCCCCACTGAAGCTTTCTTT.

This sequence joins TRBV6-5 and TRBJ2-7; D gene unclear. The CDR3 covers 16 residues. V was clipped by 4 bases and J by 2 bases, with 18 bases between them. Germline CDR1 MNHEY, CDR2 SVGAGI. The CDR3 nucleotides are TGTGCCAGCAGTTTACAGCCGGGCAGGCTCACCTACGAGCAGTACTTC. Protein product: CASSLQPGRLTYEQYF.

Written as DNA, the CDR3 is TGTGCCAGCAGTGAAGGTCCCAGGTCTAACTATGGCTACACCTTC. Amino acid sequence: CASSEGPRSNYGYTF. This chain joins TRBV6-1 and TRBJ1-2; no definite D call. V lost 1 base and J 0 bases, leaving 9 bases between the germline ends. CDR1 and CDR2 from the germline V gene are MNHNS and SASEGT. This CDR3 has 15 residues.

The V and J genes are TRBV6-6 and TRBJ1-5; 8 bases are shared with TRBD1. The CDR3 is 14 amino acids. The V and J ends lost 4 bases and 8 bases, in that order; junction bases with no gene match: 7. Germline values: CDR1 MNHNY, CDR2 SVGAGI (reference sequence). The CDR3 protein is CASSSRGPGKPQHF. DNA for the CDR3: TGTGCCAGCAGTTCCAGGGGGCCGGGGAAGCCCCAGCATTTT.

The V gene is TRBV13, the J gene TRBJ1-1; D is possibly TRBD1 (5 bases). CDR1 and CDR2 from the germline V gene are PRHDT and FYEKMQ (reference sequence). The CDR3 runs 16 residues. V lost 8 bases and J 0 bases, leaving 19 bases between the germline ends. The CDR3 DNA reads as TGTGCCAGCCCTCCAACGGGAGGGGCCGTGAACACTGAAGCTTTCTTT. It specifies CASPPTGGAVNTEAFF. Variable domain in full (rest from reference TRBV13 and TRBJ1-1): AAGVIQSPRHLIKEKRETATLKCYPIPRHDTVYWYQQGPGQDPQFLISFYEKMQSDKGSIPDRFSAQQFSDYHSELNMSSLELGDSALYFCASPPTGGAVNTEAFFGQGTRLTVV.

The CDR3 DNA reads TGTGCCAGTAGTATAGCACGGGGATATGGCTACACCTTC. It yields the protein CASSIARGYGYTF. This sequence joins TRBV19 and TRBJ1-2; D unresolved. The CDR3 runs to 13 residues. The germline V and J ends were trimmed by 1 base and 5 bases, with 8 bases remaining between them. In germline, CDR1 is LNHDA, CDR2 SQIVND (reference sequence).